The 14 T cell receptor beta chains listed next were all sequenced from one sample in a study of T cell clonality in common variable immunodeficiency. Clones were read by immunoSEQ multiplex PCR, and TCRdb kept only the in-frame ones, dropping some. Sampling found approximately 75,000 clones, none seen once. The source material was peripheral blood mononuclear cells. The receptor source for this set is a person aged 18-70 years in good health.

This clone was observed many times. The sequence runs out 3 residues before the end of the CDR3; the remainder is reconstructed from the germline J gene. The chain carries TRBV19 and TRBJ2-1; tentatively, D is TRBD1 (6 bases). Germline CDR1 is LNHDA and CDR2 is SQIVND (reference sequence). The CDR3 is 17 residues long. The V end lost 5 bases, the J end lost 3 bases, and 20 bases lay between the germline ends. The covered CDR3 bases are TGTGCCAGTAGTTCACCGGCAACAGGGACGAGCTACAATGAG. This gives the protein CASSSPATGTSYNE. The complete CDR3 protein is CASSSPATGTSYNEQFF.

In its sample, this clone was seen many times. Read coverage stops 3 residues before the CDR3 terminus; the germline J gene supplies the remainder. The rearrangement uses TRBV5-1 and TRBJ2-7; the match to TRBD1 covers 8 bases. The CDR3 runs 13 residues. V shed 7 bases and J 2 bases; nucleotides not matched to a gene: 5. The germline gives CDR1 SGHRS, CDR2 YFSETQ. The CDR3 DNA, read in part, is TGCGCCAGCCGCAGGGACAGGACCTACGAG. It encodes CASRRDRTYE. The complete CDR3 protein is CASRRDRTYEQYF. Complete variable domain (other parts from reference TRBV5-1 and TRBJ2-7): KAGVTQTPRYLIKTRGQQVTLSCSPISGHRSVSWYQQTPGQGLQFLFEYFSETQRNKGNFPGRFSGRQFSNSRSEMNVSTLELGDSALYLCASRRDRTYEQYFGPGTRLTVT.

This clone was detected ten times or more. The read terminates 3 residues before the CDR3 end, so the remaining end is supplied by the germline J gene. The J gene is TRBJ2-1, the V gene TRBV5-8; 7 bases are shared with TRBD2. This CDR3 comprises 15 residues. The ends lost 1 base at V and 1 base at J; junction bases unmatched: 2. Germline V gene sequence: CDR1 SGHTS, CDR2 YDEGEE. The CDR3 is CASSLTSVSYNEQFF. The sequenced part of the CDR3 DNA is TGTGCCAGCAGCTTGACTAGCGTATCCTACAATGAG. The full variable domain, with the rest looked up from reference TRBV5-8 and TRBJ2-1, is EAGVTQSPTHLIKTRGQQATLRCSPISGHTSVYWYQQALGLGLQFLLWYDEGEERNRGNFPPRFSGRQFPNYSSELNVNALELEDSALYLCASSLTSVSYNEQFFGPGTRLTVL.

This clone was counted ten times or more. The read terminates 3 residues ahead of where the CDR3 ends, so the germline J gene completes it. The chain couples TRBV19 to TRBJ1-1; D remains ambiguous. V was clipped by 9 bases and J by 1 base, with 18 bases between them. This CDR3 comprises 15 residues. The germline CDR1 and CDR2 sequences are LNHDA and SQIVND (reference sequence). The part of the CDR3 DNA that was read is TGTGCCAGCTACCTCTCACGGGTTGGGAACACTGAA. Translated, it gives CASYLSRVGNTE. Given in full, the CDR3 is CASYLSRVGNTEAFF.

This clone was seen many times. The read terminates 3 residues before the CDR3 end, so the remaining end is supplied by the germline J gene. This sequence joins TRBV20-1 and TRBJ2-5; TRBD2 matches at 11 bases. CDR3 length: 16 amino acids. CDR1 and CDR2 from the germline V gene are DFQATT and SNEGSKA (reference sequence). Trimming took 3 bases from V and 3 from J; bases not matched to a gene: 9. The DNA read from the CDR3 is TGCAGTGCTAGGAAGCTAGCGGGGGGAGGGGAAGAGACC. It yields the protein CSARKLAGGGEET. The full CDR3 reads CSARKLAGGGEETQYF.

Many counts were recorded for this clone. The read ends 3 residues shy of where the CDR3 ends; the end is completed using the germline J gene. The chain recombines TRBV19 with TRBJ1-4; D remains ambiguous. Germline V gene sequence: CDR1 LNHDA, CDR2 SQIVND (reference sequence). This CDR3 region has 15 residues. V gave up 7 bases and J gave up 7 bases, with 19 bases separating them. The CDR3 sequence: CASTPVRGGSEKLFF. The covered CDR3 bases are TGTGCCAGTACCCCGGTCCGGGGAGGGAGTGAAAAA.

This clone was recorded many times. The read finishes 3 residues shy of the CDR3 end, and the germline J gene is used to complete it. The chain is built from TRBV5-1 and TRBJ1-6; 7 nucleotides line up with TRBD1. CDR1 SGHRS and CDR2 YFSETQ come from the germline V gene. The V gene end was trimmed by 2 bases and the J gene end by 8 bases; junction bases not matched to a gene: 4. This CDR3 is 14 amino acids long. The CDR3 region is CASSFTGEDSPLHF. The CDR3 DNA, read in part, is TGCGCCAGCAGCTTTACAGGGGAGGATTCACCC.

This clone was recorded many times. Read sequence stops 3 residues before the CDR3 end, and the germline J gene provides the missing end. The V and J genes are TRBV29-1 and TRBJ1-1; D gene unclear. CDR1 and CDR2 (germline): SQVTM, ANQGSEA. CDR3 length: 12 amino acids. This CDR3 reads CSVEDLSAAAFF. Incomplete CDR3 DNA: TGCAGCGTTGAAGATCTTTCAGCGGCG. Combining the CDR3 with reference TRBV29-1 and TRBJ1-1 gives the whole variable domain SAVISQKPSRDICQRGTSLTIQCQVDSQVTMMFWYRQQPGQSLTLIATANQGSEATYESGFVIDKFPISRPNLTFSTLTVSNMSPEDSSIYLCSVEDLSAAAFFGQGTRLTVV.

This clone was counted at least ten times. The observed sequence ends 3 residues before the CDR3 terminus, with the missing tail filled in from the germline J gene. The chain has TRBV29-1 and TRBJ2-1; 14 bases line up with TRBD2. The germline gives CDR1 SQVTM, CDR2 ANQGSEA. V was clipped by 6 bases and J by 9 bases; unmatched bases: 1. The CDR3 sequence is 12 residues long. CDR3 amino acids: CSVGLAGGEQFF. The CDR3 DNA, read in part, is TGCAGCGTCGGACTAGCGGGAGGTGAG.

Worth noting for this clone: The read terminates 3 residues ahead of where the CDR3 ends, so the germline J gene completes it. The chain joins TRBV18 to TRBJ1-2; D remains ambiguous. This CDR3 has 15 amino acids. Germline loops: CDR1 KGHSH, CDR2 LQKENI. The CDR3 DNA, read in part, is TGTGCCAGCTCACCTGGGGTAGCGGGCTCCTACGAC. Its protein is CASSPGVAGSYD. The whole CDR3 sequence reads CASSPGVAGSYDYTF.

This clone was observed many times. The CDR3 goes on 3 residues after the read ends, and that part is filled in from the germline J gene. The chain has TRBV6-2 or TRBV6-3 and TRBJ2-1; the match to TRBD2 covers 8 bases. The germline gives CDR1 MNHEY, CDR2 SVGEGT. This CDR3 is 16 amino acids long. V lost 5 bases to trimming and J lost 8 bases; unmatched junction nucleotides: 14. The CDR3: CASSLAGTRTTDEQFF. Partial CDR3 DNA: TGTGCCAGCAGTCTTGCCGGGACTAGGACGACGGATGAG.

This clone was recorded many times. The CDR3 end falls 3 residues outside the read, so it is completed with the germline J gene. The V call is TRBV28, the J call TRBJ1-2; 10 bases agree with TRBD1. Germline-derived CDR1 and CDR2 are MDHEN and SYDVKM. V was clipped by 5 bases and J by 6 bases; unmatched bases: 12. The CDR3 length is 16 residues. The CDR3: CASSLPPGTGAHGYTF. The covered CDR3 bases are TGTGCCAGCAGTCTTCCCCCCGGGACAGGGGCGCATGGC.

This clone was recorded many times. The covered CDR3 bases are TGTGCCAGCAGCGCTTGGACAGGCCGGAACACTGAA. Its protein product is CASSAWTGRNTE. The full CDR3 protein is CASSAWTGRNTEAFF. The chain combines TRBV7-9 with TRBJ1-1; 7 positions agree with TRBD1. The DNA ends 3 residues before the CDR3 does, and the rest of the CDR3 is filled in from the germline J gene. Germline CDR1 and CDR2: SEHNR and FQNEAQ (reference sequence). The CDR3 extends over 15 amino acids. V lost 5 bases, J lost 1 base, and 7 bases stayed unmatched.

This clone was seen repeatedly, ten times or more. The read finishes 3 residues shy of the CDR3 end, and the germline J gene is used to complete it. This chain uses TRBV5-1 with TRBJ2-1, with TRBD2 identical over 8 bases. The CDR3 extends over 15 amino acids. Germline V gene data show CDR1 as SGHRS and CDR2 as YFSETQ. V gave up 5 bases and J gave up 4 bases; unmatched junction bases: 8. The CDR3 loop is CASSNSGREYNEQFF. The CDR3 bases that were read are TGCGCCAGCAGTAACAGCGGGAGAGAATACAATGAG.